The 30 T cell receptor beta chains in this list originate from one sample, sequenced in a study of shared clonotypes between healthy human individuals. Libraries were prepared by immunoSEQ multiplex PCR; TCRdb keeps only in-frame clonotypes and omits some of them. The sample shows approximately 2.3 million clones, over 85% of them seen only once. Material for sequencing was naive CD4+ T cells from PBMCs. Subset of the sample: CD45RA+ positively selected. The receptors were gathered from a man between 18 and 35 years old in good health. Some clones in this sample may be carry-over from other donors' samples.

As concerns this clone: This CDR3 is also generated by other DNA sequences in the sample. The chain links TRBV29-1 to TRBJ2-5; D assignment may be TRBD1 or TRBD2 (5 bases each). CDR1 is SQVTM and CDR2 is ANQGSEA in the germline V gene. The length of the CDR3 is 10 residues. V lost 7 bases and J lost 5, with 8 bases in between. CDR3 region: CSAGAETQYF. The CDR3 coding sequence is TGCAGCGCCGGGGCGGAGACCCAGTACTTC.

A note on this clone: Other DNA sequences within the sample encode an identical CDR3. CDR3 loop: CASSLLLNTEAFF. The CDR3 nucleotides read TGTGCCAGCAGCTTACTACTGAACACTGAAGCTTTCTTT. V gene TRBV11-2 combines with J gene TRBJ1-1; unclear D gene. Between the trimmed V and J ends, which lost 2 bases and 0 bases, there was a span of 4 bases. The CDR3 totals 13 residues. In germline, CDR1 is SGHAT, CDR2 FQNNGV.

The rearrangement uses TRBV19 and TRBJ2-3, with D perhaps matching TRBD1 or TRBD2 (7 bases each). The CDR3 has 16 residues. Germline CDR1 and CDR2: LNHDA and SQIVND (reference sequence). V lost 5 bases and J 3 bases, leaving 18 bases between the germline ends. CDR3 loop: CASSENRGGRTDTQYF. CDR3 DNA: TGTGCCAGTAGTGAGAACAGGGGAGGGCGGACAGATACGCAGTATTTT. Combining the CDR3 with reference TRBV19 and TRBJ2-3 gives the whole variable domain DGGITQSPKYLFRKEGQNVTLSCEQNLNHDAMYWYRQDPGQGLRLIYYSQIVNDFQKGDIAEGYSVSREKKESFPLTVTSAQKNPTAFYLCASSENRGGRTDTQYFGPGTRLTVL.

This chain joins TRBV4-2 and TRBJ2-1; possibly TRBD2 for D (6 bases). The CDR3 has 15 residues. V shed 3 bases and J shed 3 bases, with 12 bases lying between them. Looked up from germline, CDR1 is LGHNA and CDR2 is YNFKEQ. DNA for the CDR3: TGTGCCAGCAGCCAGCCGGGGGACCTCTACAATGAGCAGTTCTTC. Translating gives CASSQPGDLYNEQFF.

In nucleotides, the CDR3 is TGCGCCAGCAGCTTGGAGGGTGGGCGGGAGAGGCAGTTCTTC. Residues: CASSLEGGRERQFF. The J gene is TRBJ2-1, the V gene TRBV5-1, with 7 bases fitting TRBD2. Unmatched junction bases numbered 9, after V lost 0 bases and J lost 12 bases. The CDR3 covers 14 residues. Germline CDR1 and CDR2: SGHRS and YFSETQ.

This clone showed up just a few times. The rearrangement joins TRBV29-1 to TRBJ1-1, with unresolved D. Trimming shortened V by 6 bases and J by 3 bases, and 14 bases separated the two germline ends. CDR3 length: 13 amino acids. The V gene's germline CDR1 is SQVTM and CDR2 ANQGSEA. The CDR3 sequence is CSVGIIRDTEAFF. CDR3 DNA sequence: TGCAGCGTCGGTATAATTCGGGACACTGAAGCTTTCTTT. Full variable domain (rest looked up from reference TRBV29-1 and TRBJ1-1): SAVISQKPSRDICQRGTSLTIQCQVDSQVTMMFWYRQQPGQSLTLIATANQGSEATYESGFVIDKFPISRPNLTFSTLTVSNMSPEDSSIYLCSVGIIRDTEAFFGQGTRLTVV.

The rearrangement links TRBV7-3 to TRBJ2-5; either TRBD1 or TRBD2 may supply D (5 bases each). Trimming stripped 5 bases from V and 5 bases from J, with 12 bases between. Germline V gene data show CDR1 as SGHTA and CDR2 as FQGTGA. The CDR3 extends over 13 amino acids. The chain's CDR3 is CASSPSWGETQYF. The DNA of the CDR3 is TGTGCCAGCAGCCCCTCGTGGGGGGAGACCCAGTACTTC.

This rearrangement joins TRBV2 to TRBJ2-2; no reliable D call. CDR1 SNHLY and CDR2 FYNNEI come from the germline V gene. Between the trimmed V and J ends, which lost 6 bases and 5 bases, there was a span of 13 bases. CDR3 length: 14 residues. The CDR3 is CASRIAPGTGELFF. The CDR3 nucleotides are TGTGCCAGCAGGATAGCCCCGGGTACCGGGGAGCTGTTTTTT. Filled out from reference TRBV2 and TRBJ2-2, the complete variable domain reads EPEVTQTPSHQVTQMGQEVILRCVPISNHLYFYWYRQILGQKVEFLVSFYNNEISEKSEIFDDQFSVERPDGSNFTLKIRSTKLEDSAMYFCASRIAPGTGELFFGEGSRLTVL.

J is TRBJ2-5 and V is TRBV5-1; tentatively, D is TRBD1 (6 bases). The CDR3 has 15 amino acids. Germline loops: CDR1 SGHRS, CDR2 YFSETQ. The germline V and J ends were trimmed by 2 bases and 5 bases, with 16 bases remaining between them. Here the CDR3 reads CASSLNRDRRETQYF. CDR3 DNA: TGCGCCAGCAGCTTAAACAGGGATAGGCGGGAGACCCAGTACTTC.

This sequence joins TRBV14 and TRBJ2-1; 7 nucleotides line up with TRBD2. V shed 1 base and J 5 bases; nucleotides not matched to a gene: 11. Germline V gene data show CDR1 as SGHDN and CDR2 as FVKESK. The CDR3 is 17 amino acids. The CDR3 coding sequence is TGTGCCAGCAGCCAAGTGTTCGGCGGGAGCGTCCACAATGAGCAGTTCTTC. Protein: CASSQVFGGSVHNEQFF. The full variable domain, in which reference TRBV14 and TRBJ2-1 provide the parts outside the CDR3, is EAGVTQFPSHSVIEKGQTVTLRCDPISGHDNLYWYRRVMGKEIKFLLHFVKESKQDESGMPNNRFLAERTGGTYSTLKVQPAELEDSGVYFCASSQVFGGSVHNEQFFGPGTRLTVL.

Here the CDR3 reads CASSTIGPGTANTGELFF. DNA of the CDR3: TGCGCCAGCAGTACGATTGGGCCCGGGACAGCGAACACCGGGGAGCTGTTTTTT. This sequence joins TRBV5-1 and TRBJ2-2; TRBD1 matches 7 bases. The J segment lost 0 bases and the V segment lost 5 bases, leaving 13 bases of the junction unmatched. The CDR3 contains 18 residues. From germline, CDR1 is SGHRS and CDR2 YFSETQ. The variable domain in full, with the rest retrieved from reference TRBV5-1 and TRBJ2-2, is KAGVTQTPRYLIKTRGQQVTLSCSPISGHRSVSWYQQTPGQGLQFLFEYFSETQRNKGNFPGRFSGRQFSNSRSEMNVSTLELGDSALYLCASSTIGPGTANTGELFFGEGSRLTVL.

The V and J genes are TRBV6-5 and TRBJ1-1, with a tentative D call TRBD1 (6 bases). Germline V lookup: CDR1 MNHEY, CDR2 SVGAGI. The CDR3 consists of 14 residues. V lost 4 bases to trimming and J lost 0 bases, with 9 bases between them. CDR3 sequence: CASSWGAVNTEAFF. The CDR3 DNA reads TGTGCCAGCAGTTGGGGGGCCGTGAACACTGAAGCTTTCTTT.

The chain combines TRBV7-7 with TRBJ2-1; no clear D gene. Germline lookup yields CDR1 SSHAT and CDR2 FNYEAQ (reference sequence). The CDR3 runs 13 residues. The V end was cut by 1 base, the J end by 8 bases, with 9 bases between. The chain's CDR3 is CASSLDVGDEQFF. CDR3 DNA: TGTGCCAGCAGCTTAGACGTGGGTGATGAGCAGTTCTTC.

The chain uses TRBV11-3 and TRBJ2-7; the match to TRBD1 covers 8 bases. CDR3 size: 14 residues. CDR1 is SGHNT and CDR2 is YENEEA in the germline V gene. Trimming at V came to 5 bases and at J to 7 bases, leaving 10 bases not matched to a gene. The CDR3, as DNA: TGTGCCAGCAGCCTCGGGGACAGGATAGGAGAGCAGTACTTC. Its protein is CASSLGDRIGEQYF.

The chain has TRBV7-9 and TRBJ2-7; D ambiguous. V was clipped by 2 bases and J by 5 bases, with 7 bases between them. The CDR3 has 12 amino acids. Germline V CDR1 and CDR2: SEHNR, FQNEAQ (reference sequence). CDR3 region: CASSLIGNEQYF. CDR3 DNA sequence: TGTGCCAGCAGCTTAATAGGGAACGAGCAGTACTTC. The complete variable domain, with remaining parts taken from reference TRBV7-9 and TRBJ2-7, reads DTGVSQNPRHKITKRGQNVTFRCDPISEHNRLYWYRQTLGQGPEFLTYFQNEAQLEKSRLLSDRFSAERPKGSFSTLEIQRTEQGDSAMYLCASSLIGNEQYFGPGTRLTVT.

The chain has TRBV15 and TRBJ2-5; 7 bases line up with TRBD1. The end of the DNA is better explained by TRBJ2-7, so the J call may be wrong. The CDR3 totals 14 residues. From germline, CDR1 is LNHNV and CDR2 YYDKDF (reference sequence). CDR3 nucleotides: TGTGCCACCAGCAGAGAACAGGGGCCCTACGAGCAGTACTTC. Protein: CATSREQGPYEQYF.

This chain uses TRBV6-1 with TRBJ2-1, with 7 bases fitting TRBD2. After removal of 1 base from V and 5 bases from J, the junction contained 5 bases not matched to a gene. The CDR3 contains 15 residues. Germline-derived CDR1 and CDR2 are MNHNS and SASEGT. CDR3 region: CASSEGTSRDNEQFF. DNA for the CDR3: TGTGCCAGCAGTGAAGGGACTAGTCGCGACAATGAGCAGTTCTTC.

The chain has TRBV7-2 and TRBJ2-3, with a weak D call TRBD2 (5 bases). The CDR3 runs to 13 residues. V was trimmed by 5 bases and J by 5 bases, leaving 11 bases between them. Germline V gives CDR1 SGHTA, CDR2 FQGNSA. The CDR3 DNA reads as TGTGCCAGCAGCCCGGGAACGGTAGATACGCAGTATTTT. It specifies CASSPGTVDTQYF.

The genes are TRBV4-3 and TRBJ2-3; weak D call: TRBD1 (6 bases). This CDR3 comprises 15 residues. Germline CDR1 and CDR2: LGHNA and YSLEER. Between the trimmed V and J ends, which lost 4 bases and 2 bases, there was a span of 13 bases. CDR3 region: CASSRVDSSTDTQYF. The CDR3, as DNA: TGCGCCAGCAGCCGGGTGGACAGCTCCACAGATACGCAGTATTTT.

The rearrangement uses TRBV30 and TRBJ2-1, with D perhaps TRBD1 or TRBD2 (5 bases each). The CDR3 loop spans 13 amino acids. Looked up from germline, CDR1 is GTSNPN and CDR2 is SVGIG (reference sequence). Trimming took off 2 bases at V and 3 bases at J, with 8 bases between the two ends. In DNA form, the CDR3 reads TGTGCCTGGAGTCGGGACGTCTACAATGAGCAGTTCTTC. Protein: CAWSRDVYNEQFF.

This sequence joins TRBV19 and TRBJ1-2; the match to TRBD1 covers 8 bases. V gave up 8 bases and J gave up 4 bases; unmatched junction bases: 3. The germline V gene has CDR1 LNHDA and CDR2 SQIVND (reference sequence). The CDR3 covers 12 residues. The DNA of the CDR3 is TGTGCCAGTCAGGACAGGGCCTATGGCTACACCTTC. The encoded protein is CASQDRAYGYTF.

The gene calls are TRBV4-1 and TRBJ1-4; D is perhaps TRBD1 (6 bases). From germline, CDR1 is MGHRA and CDR2 YSYEKL. The CDR3 runs 15 residues. Between the trimmed V and J ends, which lost 4 bases and 11 bases, there was a span of 20 bases. The CDR3 reads CASSLPGTRNRKLFF. CDR3 coding DNA: TGCGCCAGCAGCCTACCCGGGACAAGGAATCGGAAACTGTTTTTT.

V and J are TRBV4-1 and TRBJ2-5; maybe TRBD1 (6 bases). Between the trimmed V and J ends, which lost 4 bases and 2 bases, there was a span of 29 bases. The CDR3 covers 20 residues. Germline CDR1 is MGHRA and CDR2 is YSYEKL. The CDR3 loop reads CASSPDSPTGWGLLQETQYF. The CDR3 region has the DNA TGCGCCAGCAGCCCCGATAGTCCGACAGGATGGGGGTTATTACAAGAGACCCAGTACTTC.

Details on this clone: Within the sample, other DNA sequences also encode this same CDR3. The chain combines TRBV6-1 with TRBJ1-1, with D unresolved. CDR1 and CDR2 (germline): MNHNS, SASEGT. V lost 7 bases and J 0 bases, leaving 3 bases between the germline ends. This CDR3 is built from 11 residues. The CDR3 region is CASNVNTEAFF. The CDR3 nucleotides read TGTGCCAGCAATGTGAACACTGAAGCTTTCTTT.

V and J are TRBV7-3 and TRBJ1-2, with 8 nucleotides matching TRBD1. Germline V CDR1 and CDR2: SGHTA, FQGTGA. This CDR3 contains 15 residues. The ends lost 5 bases at V and 3 bases at J; junction bases unmatched: 8. This CDR3 reads CASSPGTGSHYGYTF. The DNA of the CDR3 is TGTGCCAGCAGCCCCGGGACAGGCTCCCACTATGGCTACACCTTC.

The gene calls are TRBV29-1 and TRBJ2-2; D is perhaps TRBD2 (6 bases). Trimming took 4 bases from V and 4 from J, leaving 13 bases between them. Germline loops: CDR1 SQVTM, CDR2 ANQGSEA. CDR3 length: 14 amino acids. CDR3 residues: CSVARGAVTGELFF. In nucleotides, the CDR3 is TGCAGCGTTGCGCGGGGAGCGGTCACCGGGGAGCTGTTTTTT.

V is TRBV7-3 and J is TRBJ2-1; D call uncertain. Per the germline V gene, CDR1 is SGHTA and CDR2 is FQGTGA. The CDR3 is made up of 13 amino acids. V was cut by 2 bases and J by 5 bases, with 7 bases left in between. DNA of the CDR3: TGTGCCAGCAGCTTAGGTCCCGACAATGAGCAGTTCTTC. Protein sequence: CASSLGPDNEQFF. Complete variable domain (other parts from reference TRBV7-3 and TRBJ2-1): GAGVSQTPSNKVTEKGKYVELRCDPISGHTALYWYRQSLGQGPEFLIYFQGTGAADDSGLPNDRFFAVRPEGSVSTLKIQRTERGDSAVYLCASSLGPDNEQFFGPGTRLTVL.

The chain carries TRBV28 and TRBJ2-1, with D possibly TRBD2 on 5 matching bases. This CDR3 is built from 12 residues. V lost 6 bases, J lost 14 bases, and 17 bases lay in between. The germline V gene has CDR1 MDHEN and CDR2 SYDVKM. The CDR3 DNA sequence: TGTGCCAGCAGGAAGGAGGTTCAGTCAGAGTTCTTC. This encodes CASRKEVQSEFF.

The J gene is TRBJ1-5, the V gene TRBV5-1, with D possibly TRBD1 on 6 matching bases. Trimming took off 0 bases at V and 4 bases at J, with 11 bases between the two ends. The CDR3 consists of 15 residues. In germline, CDR1 is SGHRS, CDR2 YFSETQ. The CDR3: CASSLDGQSNQPQHF. The CDR3 coding sequence is TGCGCCAGCAGCTTGGACGGACAGTCAAATCAGCCCCAGCATTTT.

The chain employs TRBV6-6 and TRBJ2-4, with TRBD1 matching 10 bases. The germline V gene has CDR1 MNHNY and CDR2 SVGAGI (reference sequence). The CDR3 is 16 amino acids. Trimming at V came to 4 bases and at J to 0 bases, leaving 3 bases not matched to a gene. The CDR3: CASSLGQGQAKNIQYF. The CDR3 coding sequence is TGTGCCAGCAGTTTGGGACAGGGGCAAGCCAAAAACATTCAGTACTTC.